The clone carrying this TCR beta chain was counted ten times or more. Its antigen is as yet unknown. Whole-study findings and limits: The TCR gene usage of tumor memory CD4+ T cells clustered together with blood and lymph node memory CD4+ cells and with lymph node naive CD4+ cells. Greatest tumor Treg TCR overlap was with tumor naive CD4+ cells.

Constant-region reverse primers amplified full-length variable regions, followed by semi-nested Nested Universal Primer A PCR. Via MiXCR, TCRdb re-called the 5' RACE reads, giving one row per CDR3 protein. Among about 60,000 distinct CDR3 sequences, approximately 29% were seen once, and the ten largest hold about 2.3%. Naive CD4+ T cells were purified with Tregs depleted by CD25. The TCR sequence derives from a female donor with breast cancer. Sequences were obtained from tumor-infiltrating naive CD4+ T cells sorted from the breast tumor. Documented subset: naive CD4+ T cells, CD4+CD45RA+CD25-.

The CDR3 DNA reads as TGTGCCAGCAGCCGACAGGGCCGGGAGACCCAGTACTTC. Protein sequence: CASSRQGRETQYF. The V call is TRBV7-8, the J call TRBJ2-5; 7 bases line up with TRBD1. The V gene's germline CDR1 is SGHVS and CDR2 FQNEAQ. The trim removed 5 bases at V and 5 bases at J, leaving 5 bases unmatched. The CDR3 has 13 residues.